The next 4 T cell receptor beta chains were all read from a single sample in a study of glioma-infiltrating T cells. Amplification of TCR alpha and beta CDR3 regions from RNA used iRepertoire nested multiplex PCR. One entry per CDR3 protein, called by TCRdb with MiXCR from the multiplex PCR reads. Of more than 300,000 distinct CDR3 sequences listed, around 38% were seen once; the top ten hold around 12%. Input material: glioma tissue, nonneoplastic brain tissue, or PBMCs (not recorded which). These receptors all stem from a human donor with low-grade glioma or glioblastoma, undergoing nonglioma brain surgery, or in good health (not recorded which).

In its sample, this clonotype was seen many times. The gene calls are TRBV15 and TRBJ1-6, with D maybe TRBD1 (5 bases). The CDR3 runs 13 residues. Deletions cut 0 bases from V and 14 bases from J, with 11 bases between. The germline gives CDR1 LNHNV, CDR2 YYDKDF (reference sequence). The DNA of the CDR3 is TGTGCCACCAGCAGAGAGGGGGAAAAATCCCTCCACTTT. Protein sequence: CATSREGEKSLHF.

The rearrangement uses TRBV2 and TRBJ1-2; D remains ambiguous. The CDR3 length is 15 residues. V was cut by 8 bases and J by 4 bases, with 20 bases left in between. CDR1 is SNHLY, CDR2 FYNNEI, per germline. CDR3 sequence: CASVPRRISGYGYTF. The CDR3 coding sequence is TGTGCCAGCGTACCCCGGAGGATTTCGGGCTATGGCTACACCTTC.

Comment on this clonotype: A much larger clone differs by one base, so this may be a read error. The chain is built from TRBV7-6 and TRBJ1-1; no clear D. The CDR3 loop spans 12 amino acids. Per germline, CDR1 SGHVS and CDR2 FNYEAQ. The V end was cut by 4 bases, the J end by 7 bases, with 10 bases between. This CDR3 is CASSSFDGEAFF. CDR3 nucleotides: TGTGCCAGCAGCTCCTTCGACGGTGAAGCTTTCTTT.

V usage is TRBV5-8 and J usage is TRBJ1-2, with unresolved D. Germline values: CDR1 SGHTS, CDR2 YDEGEE. This CDR3 spans 14 amino acids. V was trimmed by 2 bases and J by 4 bases, leaving 12 bases between them. CDR3 coding DNA: TGTGCCAGCAGCTTTAGATCCACCCTCTATGGCTACACCTTC. Amino acids: CASSFRSTLYGYTF.